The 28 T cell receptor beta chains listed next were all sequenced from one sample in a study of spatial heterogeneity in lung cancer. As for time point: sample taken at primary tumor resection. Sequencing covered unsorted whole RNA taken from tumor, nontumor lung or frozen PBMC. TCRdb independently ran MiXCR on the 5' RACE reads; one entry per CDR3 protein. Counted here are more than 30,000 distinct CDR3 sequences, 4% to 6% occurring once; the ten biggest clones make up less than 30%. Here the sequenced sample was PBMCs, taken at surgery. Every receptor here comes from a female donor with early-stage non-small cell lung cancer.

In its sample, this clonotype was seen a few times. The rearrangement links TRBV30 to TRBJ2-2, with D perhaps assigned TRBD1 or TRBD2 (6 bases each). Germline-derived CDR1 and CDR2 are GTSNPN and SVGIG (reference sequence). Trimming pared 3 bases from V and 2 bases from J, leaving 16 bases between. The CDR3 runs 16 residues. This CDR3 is CAWSARGQKNTGELFF. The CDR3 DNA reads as TGTGCCTGGAGCGCCCGGGGGCAGAAAAACACCGGGGAGCTGTTTTTT.

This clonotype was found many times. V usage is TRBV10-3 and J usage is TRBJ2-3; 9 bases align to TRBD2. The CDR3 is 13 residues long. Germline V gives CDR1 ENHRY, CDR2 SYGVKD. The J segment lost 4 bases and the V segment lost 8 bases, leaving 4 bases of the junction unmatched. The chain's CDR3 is CAIGGGAPDTQYF. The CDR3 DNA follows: TGTGCCATCGGCGGGGGGGCCCCAGATACGCAGTATTTT.

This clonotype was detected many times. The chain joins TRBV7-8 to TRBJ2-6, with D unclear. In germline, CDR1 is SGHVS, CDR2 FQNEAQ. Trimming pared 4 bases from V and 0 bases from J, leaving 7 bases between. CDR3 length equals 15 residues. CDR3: CASSYLASGANVLTF. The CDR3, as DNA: TGTGCCAGCAGCTATCTGGCCTCTGGGGCCAACGTCCTGACTTTC. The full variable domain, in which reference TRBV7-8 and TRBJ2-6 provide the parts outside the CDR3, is GAGVSQSPRYKVAKRGQDVALRCDPISGHVSLFWYQQALGQGPEFLTYFQNEAQLDKSGLPSDRFFAERPEGSVSTLKIQRTQQEDSAVYLCASSYLASGANVLTFGAGSRLTVL.

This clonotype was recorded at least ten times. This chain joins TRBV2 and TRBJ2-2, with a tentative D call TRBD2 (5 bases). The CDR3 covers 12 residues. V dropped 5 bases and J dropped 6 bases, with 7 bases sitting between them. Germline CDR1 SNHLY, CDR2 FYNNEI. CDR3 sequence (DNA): TGTGCCAGCAGTCCGGACTCCGGGGAGCTGTTTTTT. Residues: CASSPDSGELFF.

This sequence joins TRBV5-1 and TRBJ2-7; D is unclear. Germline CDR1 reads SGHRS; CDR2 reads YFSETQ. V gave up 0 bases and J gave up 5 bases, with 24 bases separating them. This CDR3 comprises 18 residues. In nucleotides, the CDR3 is TGCGCCAGCAGCTTGGCCAGACCAGCCGGTACCGGCCACCACGAGCAGTACTTC. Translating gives CASSLARPAGTGHHEQYF.

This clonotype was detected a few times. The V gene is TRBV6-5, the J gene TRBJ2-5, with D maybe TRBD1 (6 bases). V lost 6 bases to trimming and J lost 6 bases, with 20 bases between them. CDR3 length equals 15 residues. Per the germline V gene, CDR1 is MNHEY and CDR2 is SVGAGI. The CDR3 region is CASSPVGAPLQTQYF. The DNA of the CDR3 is TGTGCCAGCAGCCCTGTGGGGGCCCCGTTACAGACCCAGTACTTC.

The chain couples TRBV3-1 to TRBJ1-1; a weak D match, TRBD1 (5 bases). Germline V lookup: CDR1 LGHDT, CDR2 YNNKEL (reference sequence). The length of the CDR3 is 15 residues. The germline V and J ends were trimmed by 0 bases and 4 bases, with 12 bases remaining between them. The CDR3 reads CASSQDGAGLTEAFF. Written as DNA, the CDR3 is TGTGCCAGCAGCCAAGATGGCGCGGGGCTCACTGAAGCTTTCTTT.

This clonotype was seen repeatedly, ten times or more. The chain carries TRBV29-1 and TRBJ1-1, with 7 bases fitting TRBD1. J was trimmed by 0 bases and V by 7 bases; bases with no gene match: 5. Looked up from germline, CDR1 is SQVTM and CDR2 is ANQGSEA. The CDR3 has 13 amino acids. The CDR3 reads CSAMGQMNTEAFF. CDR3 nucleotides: TGCAGCGCTATGGGACAGATGAACACTGAAGCTTTCTTT.

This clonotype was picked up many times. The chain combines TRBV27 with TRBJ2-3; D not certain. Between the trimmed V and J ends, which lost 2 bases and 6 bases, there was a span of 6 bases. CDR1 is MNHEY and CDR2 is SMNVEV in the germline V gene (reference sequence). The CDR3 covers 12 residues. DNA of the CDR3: TGTGCCAGCAGTTTACATTCGGATACGCAGTATTTT. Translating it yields CASSLHSDTQYF.

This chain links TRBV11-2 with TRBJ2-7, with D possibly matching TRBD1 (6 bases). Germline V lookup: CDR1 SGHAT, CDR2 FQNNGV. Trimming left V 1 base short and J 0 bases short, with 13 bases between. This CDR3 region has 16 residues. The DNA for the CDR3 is TGTGCCAGCAGCTTAGGGGATCCGGACAGCTCCTACGAGCAGTACTTC. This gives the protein CASSLGDPDSSYEQYF. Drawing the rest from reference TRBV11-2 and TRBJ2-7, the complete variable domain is EAGVAQSPRYKIIEKRQSVAFWCNPISGHATLYWYQQILGQGPKLLIQFQNNGVVDDSQLPKDRFSAERLKGVDSTLKIQPAKLEDSAVYLCASSLGDPDSSYEQYFGPGTRLTVT.

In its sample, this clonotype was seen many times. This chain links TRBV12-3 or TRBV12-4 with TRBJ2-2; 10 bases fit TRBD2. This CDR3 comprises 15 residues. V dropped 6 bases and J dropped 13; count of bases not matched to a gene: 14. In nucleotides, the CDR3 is TGTGCCAGCAGGCCCGGGACTAGCGCAAAAAGAGGGCTGTTTTTT. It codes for CASRPGTSAKRGLFF.

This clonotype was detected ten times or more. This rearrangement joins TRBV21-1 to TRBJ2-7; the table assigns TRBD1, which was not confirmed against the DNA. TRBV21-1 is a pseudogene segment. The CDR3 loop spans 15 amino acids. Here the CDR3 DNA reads TGTGCCAGCGAGAACCTCAGGGAAGCTGCGGACGAGCAGTACTTC. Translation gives CASENLREAADEQYF.

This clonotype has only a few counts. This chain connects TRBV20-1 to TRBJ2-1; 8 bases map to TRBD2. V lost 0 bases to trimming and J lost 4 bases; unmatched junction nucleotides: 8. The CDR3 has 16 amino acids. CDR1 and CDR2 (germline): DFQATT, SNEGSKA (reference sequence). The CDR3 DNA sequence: TGCAGTGCTAGAGACCACCAGCGGGGGATTTACAATGAGCAGTTCTTC. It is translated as CSARDHQRGIYNEQFF.

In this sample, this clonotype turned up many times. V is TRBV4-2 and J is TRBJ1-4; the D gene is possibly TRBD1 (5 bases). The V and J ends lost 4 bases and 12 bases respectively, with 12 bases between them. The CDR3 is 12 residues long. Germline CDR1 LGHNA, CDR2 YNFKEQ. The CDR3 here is CASSPLEGELFF. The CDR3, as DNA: TGTGCCAGCAGCCCGCTCGAAGGGGAACTGTTTTTT.

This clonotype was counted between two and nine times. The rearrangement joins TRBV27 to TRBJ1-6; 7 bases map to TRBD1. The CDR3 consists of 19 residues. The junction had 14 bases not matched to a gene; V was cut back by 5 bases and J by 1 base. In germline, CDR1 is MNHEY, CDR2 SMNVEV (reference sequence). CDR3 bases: TGTGCCAGCAGTCCATCCCTTACACAGGGGAATTCCTATAATTCACCCCTCCACTTT. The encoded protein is CASSPSLTQGNSYNSPLHF.

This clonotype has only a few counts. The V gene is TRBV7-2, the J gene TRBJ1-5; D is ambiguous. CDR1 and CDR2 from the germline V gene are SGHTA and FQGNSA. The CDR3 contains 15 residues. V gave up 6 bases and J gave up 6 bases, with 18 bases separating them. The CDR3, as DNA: TGTGCCAGCAGTCAGACGGACCTGTGGAGTCAGCCCCAGCATTTT. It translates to CASSQTDLWSQPQHF.

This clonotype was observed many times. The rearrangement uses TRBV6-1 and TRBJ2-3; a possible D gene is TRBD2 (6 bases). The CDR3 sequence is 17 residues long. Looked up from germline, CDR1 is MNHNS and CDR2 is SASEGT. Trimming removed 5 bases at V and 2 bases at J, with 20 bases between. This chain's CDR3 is CASSSLRAGLFTDTQYF. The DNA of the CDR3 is TGTGCCAGCAGTAGCCTTCGGGCGGGGCTCTTCACAGATACGCAGTATTTT.

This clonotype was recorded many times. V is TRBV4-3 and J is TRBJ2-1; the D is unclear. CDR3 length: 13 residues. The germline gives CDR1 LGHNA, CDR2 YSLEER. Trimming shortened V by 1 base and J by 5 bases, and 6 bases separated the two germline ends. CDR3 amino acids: CASSQATNNEQFF. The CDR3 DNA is TGCGCCAGCAGCCAAGCTACCAACAATGAGCAGTTCTTC.

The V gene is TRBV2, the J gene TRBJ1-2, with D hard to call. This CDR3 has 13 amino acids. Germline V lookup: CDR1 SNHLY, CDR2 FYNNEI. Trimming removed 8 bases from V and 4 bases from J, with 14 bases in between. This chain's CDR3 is CASVDISLYGYTF. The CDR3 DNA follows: TGTGCCAGCGTTGACATTTCCCTCTATGGCTACACCTTC.

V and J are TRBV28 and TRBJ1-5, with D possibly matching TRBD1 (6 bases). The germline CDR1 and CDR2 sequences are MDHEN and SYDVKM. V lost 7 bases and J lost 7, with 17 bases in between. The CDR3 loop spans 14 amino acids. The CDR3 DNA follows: TGTGCCAGCAACCTACCGGACAGATACCAGCCCCAGCATTTT. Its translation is CASNLPDRYQPQHF.

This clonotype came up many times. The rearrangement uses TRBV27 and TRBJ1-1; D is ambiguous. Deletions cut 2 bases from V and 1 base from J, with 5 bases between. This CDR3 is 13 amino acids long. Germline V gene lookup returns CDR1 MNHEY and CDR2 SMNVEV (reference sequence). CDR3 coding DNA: TGTGCCAGCAGTTTACAGAGGAACACTGAAGCTTTCTTT. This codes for CASSLQRNTEAFF.

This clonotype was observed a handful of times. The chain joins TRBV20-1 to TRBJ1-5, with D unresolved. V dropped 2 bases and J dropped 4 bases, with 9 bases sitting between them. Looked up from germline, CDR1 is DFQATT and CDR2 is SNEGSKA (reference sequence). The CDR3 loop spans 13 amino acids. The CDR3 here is CSARNGENQPQHF. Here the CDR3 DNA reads TGCAGTGCTAGAAACGGGGAGAATCAGCCCCAGCATTTT.

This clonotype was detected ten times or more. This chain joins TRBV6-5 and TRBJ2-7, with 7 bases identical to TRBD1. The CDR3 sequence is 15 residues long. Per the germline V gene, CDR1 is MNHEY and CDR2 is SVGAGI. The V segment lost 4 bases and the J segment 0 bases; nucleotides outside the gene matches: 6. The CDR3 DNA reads TGTGCCAGCAGTTCCTCAGGGGGTAGCTCCTACGAGCAGTACTTC. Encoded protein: CASSSSGGSSYEQYF.

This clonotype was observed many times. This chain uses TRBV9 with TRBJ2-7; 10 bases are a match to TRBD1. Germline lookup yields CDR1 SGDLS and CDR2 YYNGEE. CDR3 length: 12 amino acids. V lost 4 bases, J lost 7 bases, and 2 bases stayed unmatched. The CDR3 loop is CASSRDRGEQYF. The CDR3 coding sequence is TGTGCCAGCAGCCGGGACAGGGGAGAGCAGTACTTC.

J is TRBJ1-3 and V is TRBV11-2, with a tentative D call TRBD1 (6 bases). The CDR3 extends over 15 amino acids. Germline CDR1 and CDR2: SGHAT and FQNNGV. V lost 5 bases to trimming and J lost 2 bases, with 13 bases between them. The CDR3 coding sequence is TGTGCCAGCAGCCCCACAGGGAGTGCTGGAAACACCATATATTTT. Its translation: CASSPTGSAGNTIYF.

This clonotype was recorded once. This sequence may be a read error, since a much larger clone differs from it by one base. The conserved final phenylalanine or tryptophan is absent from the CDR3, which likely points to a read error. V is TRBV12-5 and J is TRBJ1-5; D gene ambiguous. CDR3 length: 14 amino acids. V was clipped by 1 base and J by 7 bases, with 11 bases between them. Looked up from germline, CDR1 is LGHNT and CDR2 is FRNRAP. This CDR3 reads CASGLASPMQPQHL. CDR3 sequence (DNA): TGTGCTAGTGGTTTGGCTAGCCCAATGCAGCCCCAGCATCTT.

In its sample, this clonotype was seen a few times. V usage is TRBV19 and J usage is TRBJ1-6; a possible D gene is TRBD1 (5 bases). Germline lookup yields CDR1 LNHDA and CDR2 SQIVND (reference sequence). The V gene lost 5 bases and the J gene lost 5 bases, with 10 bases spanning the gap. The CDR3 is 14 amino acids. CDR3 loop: CASSRQTNNSPLHF. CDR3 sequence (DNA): TGTGCCAGTAGTCGACAGACTAATAATTCACCCCTCCACTTT.

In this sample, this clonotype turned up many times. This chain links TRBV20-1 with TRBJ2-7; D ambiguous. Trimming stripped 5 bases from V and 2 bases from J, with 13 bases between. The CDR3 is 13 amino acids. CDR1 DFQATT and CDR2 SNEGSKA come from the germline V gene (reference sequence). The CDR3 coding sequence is TGCAGTGCTTGGGAAAGGCCGCCCTACGAGCAGTACTTC. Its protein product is CSAWERPPYEQYF.